The 10 T cell receptor beta chains below were found in one sample sequenced in a study of blood T cell repertoires in COVID-19. TCRdb's copy holds only in-frame clones and misses some; the assay was immunoSEQ multiplex PCR. This sample yields roughly 410,000 clones, of which around 89% are seen a single time; 0.95% to 1.5% belongs to the top ten. Sequencing was performed on peripheral blood. Receptors were obtained from a middle-aged man with acute or convalescent COVID-19.

The J gene is TRBJ2-7, the V gene TRBV10-3; TRBD2 agrees at 7 bases. Germline CDR1 ENHRY, CDR2 SYGVKD. CDR3 length: 14 amino acids. Germline trimming cut 5 bases from V and 1 base from J; bases unmatched to any gene: 5. The CDR3 reads CAISSGTPSYEQYF. For the CDR3, the DNA is TGTGCCATCAGTAGCGGGACTCCATCCTACGAGCAGTACTTC.

The V and J genes are TRBV9 and TRBJ1-1, with a tentative D call TRBD1 (5 bases). CDR1 and CDR2 (germline): SGDLS, YYNGEE. V lost 7 bases, J lost 3 bases, and 13 bases lay in between. The CDR3 extends over 13 amino acids. In DNA, the CDR3 is TGTGCCAGCGGGGGGACGGTCGACACTGAAGCTTTCTTT. It specifies CASGGTVDTEAFF.

The V gene is TRBV9, the J gene TRBJ1-4; D possibly corresponds to TRBD1 (5 bases). The germline gives CDR1 SGDLS, CDR2 YYNGEE. The V gene lost 3 bases and the J gene lost 4 bases, with 10 bases spanning the gap. This CDR3 has 14 amino acids. The CDR3 sequence: CASSAAGGNEKLFF. The CDR3 DNA is TGTGCCAGCAGCGCAGCCGGGGGTAATGAAAAACTGTTTTTT.

The genes are TRBV9 and TRBJ2-3; the match to TRBD2 covers 14 bases. The germline V gene has CDR1 SGDLS and CDR2 YYNGEE. Losses at the gene ends were 4 bases for V and 5 bases for J; bases not matched to a gene: 12. This CDR3 has 18 residues. The CDR3: CASSPAWTSGRKVDTQYF. Here the CDR3 DNA reads TGTGCCAGCAGCCCCGCCTGGACTAGCGGGAGGAAGGTAGATACGCAGTATTTT.

The V gene is TRBV5-1, the J gene TRBJ1-4; TRBD1 matches at 9 bases. The CDR3 spans 15 residues. Losses at the gene ends were 0 bases for V and 5 bases for J; bases not matched to a gene: 2. Germline assignment: CDR1 SGHRS and CDR2 YFSETQ. CDR3 nucleotide sequence: TGCGCCAGCAGCTTGGACGGGACAGGGAATGAAAAACTGTTTTTT. It encodes CASSLDGTGNEKLFF. The full variable domain, in which reference TRBV5-1 and TRBJ1-4 provide the parts outside the CDR3, is KAGVTQTPRYLIKTRGQQVTLSCSPISGHRSVSWYQQTPGQGLQFLFEYFSETQRNKGNFPGRFSGRQFSNSRSEMNVSTLELGDSALYLCASSLDGTGNEKLFFGSGTQLSVL.

In the case of this clone: The junction differs from germline at one of its ends, possibly a read error. The chain recombines TRBV6-5 with TRBJ1-5, with no clear D. The CDR3 length is 14 residues. Germline CDR1 is MNHEY and CDR2 is SVGAGI. The CDR3 bases are TGTGCCAGCAGAAGTGCCTATGAGGATCAACCCCAGCATTTT. It translates to CASRSAYEDQPQHF.

The V and J genes are TRBV7-8 and TRBJ2-1; D is uncertain. V gave up 5 bases and J gave up 4 bases, with 9 bases separating them. The CDR3 is 13 residues long. The germline gives CDR1 SGHVS, CDR2 FQNEAQ. CDR3 in amino acids: CASSVPVYNEQFF. CDR3 DNA: TGTGCCAGCAGCGTCCCCGTGTACAATGAGCAGTTCTTC.

This sequence joins TRBV6-5 and TRBJ2-1; D is unresolved. Germline loops: CDR1 MNHEY, CDR2 SVGAGI. V was shortened by 7 bases and J by 8 bases, with 21 bases between the two germline ends. This CDR3 is 15 amino acids long. CDR3 loop: CASKAPWAGEDEQFF. The CDR3 DNA follows: TGTGCCAGCAAGGCCCCCTGGGCAGGTGAAGATGAGCAGTTCTTC.

The chain employs TRBV27 and TRBJ1-4; D uncertain. This CDR3 has 12 residues. Germline V gene data show CDR1 as MNHEY and CDR2 as SMNVEV (reference sequence). V was pared by 6 bases and J by 5 bases, with 7 bases between. The CDR3 DNA reads TGTGCCAGCAGGAGACTAAATGAAAAACTGTTTTTT. Translating it yields CASRRLNEKLFF.

The chain is built from TRBV7-8 and TRBJ2-1; unclear D gene. The V end lost 5 bases, the J end lost 10 bases, and 12 bases lay between the germline ends. Germline loops: CDR1 SGHVS, CDR2 FQNEAQ. The CDR3 is made up of 12 amino acids. This CDR3 is CASSHHIQEQFF. CDR3 coding DNA: TGTGCCAGCAGCCATCACATACAAGAGCAGTTCTTC.